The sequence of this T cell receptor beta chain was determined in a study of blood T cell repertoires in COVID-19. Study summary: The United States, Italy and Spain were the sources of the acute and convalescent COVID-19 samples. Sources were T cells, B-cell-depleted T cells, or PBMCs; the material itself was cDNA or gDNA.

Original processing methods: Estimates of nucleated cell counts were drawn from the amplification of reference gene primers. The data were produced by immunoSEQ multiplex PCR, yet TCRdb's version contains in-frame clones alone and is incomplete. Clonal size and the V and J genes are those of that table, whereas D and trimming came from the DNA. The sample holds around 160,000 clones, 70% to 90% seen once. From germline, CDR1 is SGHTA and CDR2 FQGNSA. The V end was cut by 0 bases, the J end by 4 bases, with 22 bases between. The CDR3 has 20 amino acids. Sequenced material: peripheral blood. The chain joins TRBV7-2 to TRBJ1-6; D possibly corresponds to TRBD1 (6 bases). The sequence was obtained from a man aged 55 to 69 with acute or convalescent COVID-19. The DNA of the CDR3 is TGTGCCAGCAGCTTAGCGGTAAACAATAGGGGGACCGGTTATAATTCACCCCTCCACTTT. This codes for CASSLAVNNRGTGYNSPLHF. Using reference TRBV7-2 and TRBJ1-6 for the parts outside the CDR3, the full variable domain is GAGVSQSPSNKVTEKGKDVELRCDPISGHTALYWYRQSLGQGLEFLIYFQGNSAPDKSGLPSDRFSAERTGGSVSTLTIQRTQQEDSAVYLCASSLAVNNRGTGYNSPLHFGNGTRLTVT.